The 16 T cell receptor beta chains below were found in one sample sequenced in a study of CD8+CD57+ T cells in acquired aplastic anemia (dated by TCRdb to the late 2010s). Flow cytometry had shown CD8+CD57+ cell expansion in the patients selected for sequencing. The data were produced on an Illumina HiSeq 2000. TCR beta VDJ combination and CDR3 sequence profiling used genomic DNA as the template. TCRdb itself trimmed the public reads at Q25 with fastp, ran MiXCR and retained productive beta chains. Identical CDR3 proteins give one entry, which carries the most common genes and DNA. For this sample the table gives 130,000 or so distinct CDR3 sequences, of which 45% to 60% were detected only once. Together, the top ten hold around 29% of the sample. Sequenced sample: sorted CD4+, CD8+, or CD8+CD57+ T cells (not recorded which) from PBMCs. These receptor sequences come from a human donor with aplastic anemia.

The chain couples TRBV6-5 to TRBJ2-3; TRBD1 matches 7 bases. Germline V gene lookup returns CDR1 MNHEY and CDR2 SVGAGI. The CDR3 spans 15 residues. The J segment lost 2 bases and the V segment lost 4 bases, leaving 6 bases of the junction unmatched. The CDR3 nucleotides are TGTGCCAGCAGTTCGACAGGGTCTGACACAGATACGCAGTATTTT. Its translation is CASSSTGSDTDTQYF.

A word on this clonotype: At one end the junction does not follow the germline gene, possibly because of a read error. CDR3 protein: CAPSRAKDRGYEQYF. The CDR3 bases are TGTGCCCCCAGCAGAGCGAAGGACAGGGGTTACGAGCAGTACTTC. This chain links TRBV15 with TRBJ2-7, with 9 bases fitting TRBD1. Germline CDR1 and CDR2: LNHNV and YYDKDF (reference sequence). The CDR3 is made up of 15 amino acids.

Here the CDR3 DNA reads TGTGCCAGCAGGGCCGGGGCAGCCACCGGTAATTCACCCCTCCACTTT. It encodes CASRAGAATGNSPLHF. This sequence joins TRBV25-1 and TRBJ1-6, with D possibly matching TRBD1 (5 bases). Germline V gives CDR1 MGHDK, CDR2 SYGVNS. The CDR3 contains 16 residues. V lost 6 bases to trimming and J lost 6 bases, with 18 bases between them.

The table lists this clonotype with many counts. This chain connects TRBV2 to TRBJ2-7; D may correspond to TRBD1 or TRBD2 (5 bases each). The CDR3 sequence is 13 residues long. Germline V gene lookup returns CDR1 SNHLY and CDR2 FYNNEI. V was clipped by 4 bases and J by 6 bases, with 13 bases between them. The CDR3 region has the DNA TGTGCCAGCAGTGCGGGGACCCCCCCCGAGCAGTACTTC. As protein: CASSAGTPPEQYF.

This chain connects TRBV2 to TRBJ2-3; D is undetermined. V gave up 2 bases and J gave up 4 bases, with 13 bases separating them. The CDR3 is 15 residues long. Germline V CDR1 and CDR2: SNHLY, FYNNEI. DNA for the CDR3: TGTGCCAGCAGTGAAATGGGCGGACCGTCAGATACGCAGTATTTT. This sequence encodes CASSEMGGPSDTQYF.

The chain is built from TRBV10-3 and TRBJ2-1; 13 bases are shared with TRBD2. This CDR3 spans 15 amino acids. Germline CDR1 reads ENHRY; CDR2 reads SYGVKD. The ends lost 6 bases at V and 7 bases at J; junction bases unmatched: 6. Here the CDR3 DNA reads TGTGCCATCAGAACTAGCGGGGGGGCCGAAAATGAGCAGTTCTTC. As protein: CAIRTSGGAENEQFF.

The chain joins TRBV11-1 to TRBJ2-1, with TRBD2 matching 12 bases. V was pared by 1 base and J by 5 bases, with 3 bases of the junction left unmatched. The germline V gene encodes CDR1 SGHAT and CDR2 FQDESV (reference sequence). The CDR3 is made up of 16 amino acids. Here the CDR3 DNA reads TGTGCCAGCAGCTTAGTGCTAGCGGGAGGGCACAATGAGCAGTTCTTC. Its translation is CASSLVLAGGHNEQFF.

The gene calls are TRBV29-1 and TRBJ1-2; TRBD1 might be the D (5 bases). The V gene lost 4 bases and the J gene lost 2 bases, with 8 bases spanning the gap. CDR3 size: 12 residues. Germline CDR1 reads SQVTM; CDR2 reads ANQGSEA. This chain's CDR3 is CSVGGGNYGYTF. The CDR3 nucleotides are TGCAGCGTTGGGGGGGGAAACTATGGCTACACCTTC. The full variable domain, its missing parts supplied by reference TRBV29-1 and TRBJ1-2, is SAVISQKPSRDICQRGTSLTIQCQVDSQVTMMFWYRQQPGQSLTLIATANQGSEATYESGFVIDKFPISRPNLTFSTLTVSNMSPEDSSIYLCSVGGGNYGYTFGSGTRLTVV.

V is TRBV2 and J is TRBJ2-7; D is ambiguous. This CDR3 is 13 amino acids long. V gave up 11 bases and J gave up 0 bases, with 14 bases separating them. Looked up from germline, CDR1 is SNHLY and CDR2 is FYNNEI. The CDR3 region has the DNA TGTGCCGGCATGGGATCGACCTCCTACGAGCAGTACTTC. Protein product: CAGMGSTSYEQYF.

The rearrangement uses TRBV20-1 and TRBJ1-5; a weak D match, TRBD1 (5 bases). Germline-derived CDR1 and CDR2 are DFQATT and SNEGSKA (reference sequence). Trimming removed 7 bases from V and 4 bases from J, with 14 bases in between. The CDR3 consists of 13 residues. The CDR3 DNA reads TGCAGTGGGATCGGACACCCGAATCAGCCCCAGCATTTT. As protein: CSGIGHPNQPQHF.

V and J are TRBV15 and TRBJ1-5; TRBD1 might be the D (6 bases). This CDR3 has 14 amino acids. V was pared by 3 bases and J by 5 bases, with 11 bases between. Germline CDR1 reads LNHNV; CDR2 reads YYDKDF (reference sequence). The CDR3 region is CATSSDRTHQPQHF. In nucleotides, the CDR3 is TGTGCCACCAGCAGTGACAGGACTCATCAGCCCCAGCATTTT.

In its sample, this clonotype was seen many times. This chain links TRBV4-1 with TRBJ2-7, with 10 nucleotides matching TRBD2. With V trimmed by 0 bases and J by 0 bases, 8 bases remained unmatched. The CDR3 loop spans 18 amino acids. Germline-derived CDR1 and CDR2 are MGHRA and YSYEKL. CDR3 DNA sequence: TGCGCCAGCAGCCAAGATCCTAGCGGGGGCCTCAGCTCCTACGAGCAGTACTTC. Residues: CASSQDPSGGLSSYEQYF.

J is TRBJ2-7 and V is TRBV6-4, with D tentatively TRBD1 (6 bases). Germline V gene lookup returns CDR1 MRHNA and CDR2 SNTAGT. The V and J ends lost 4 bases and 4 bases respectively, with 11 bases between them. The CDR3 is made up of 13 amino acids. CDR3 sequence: CASSVTGWYEQYF. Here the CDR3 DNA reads TGTGCCAGCAGTGTAACAGGGTGGTACGAGCAGTACTTC.

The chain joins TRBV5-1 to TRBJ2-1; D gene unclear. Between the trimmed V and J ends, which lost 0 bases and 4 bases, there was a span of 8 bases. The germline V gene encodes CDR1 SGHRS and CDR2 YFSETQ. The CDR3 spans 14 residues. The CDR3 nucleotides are TGCGCCAGCAGCTTGGACGTGGGATACAATGAGCAGTTCTTC. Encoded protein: CASSLDVGYNEQFF.

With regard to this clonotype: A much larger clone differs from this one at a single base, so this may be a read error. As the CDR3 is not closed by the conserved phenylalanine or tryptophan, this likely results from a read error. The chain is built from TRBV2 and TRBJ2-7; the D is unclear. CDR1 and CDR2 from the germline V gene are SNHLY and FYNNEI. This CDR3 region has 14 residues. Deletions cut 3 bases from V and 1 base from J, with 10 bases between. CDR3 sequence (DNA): TGTGCCAGCAGTGAGGGCCCGGATTCCTACGAGCAGTACTCC. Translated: CASSEGPDSYEQYS.

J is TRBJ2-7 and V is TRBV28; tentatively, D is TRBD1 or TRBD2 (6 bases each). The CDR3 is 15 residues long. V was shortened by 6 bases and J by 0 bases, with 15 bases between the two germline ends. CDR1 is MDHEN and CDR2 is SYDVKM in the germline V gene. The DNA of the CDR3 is TGTGCCAGCAGCCCAAACGGGGGCAACTCCTACGAGCAGTACTTC. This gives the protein CASSPNGGNSYEQYF.